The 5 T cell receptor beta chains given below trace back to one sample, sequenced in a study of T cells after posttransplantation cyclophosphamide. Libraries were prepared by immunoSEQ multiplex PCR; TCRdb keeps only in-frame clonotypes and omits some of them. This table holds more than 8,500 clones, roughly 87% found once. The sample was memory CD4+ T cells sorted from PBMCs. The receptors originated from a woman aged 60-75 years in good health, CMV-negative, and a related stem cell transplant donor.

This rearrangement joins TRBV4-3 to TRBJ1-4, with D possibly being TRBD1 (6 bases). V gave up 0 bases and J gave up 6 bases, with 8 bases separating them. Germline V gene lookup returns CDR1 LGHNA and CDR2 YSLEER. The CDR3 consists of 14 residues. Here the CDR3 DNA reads TGCGCCAGCAGCCAAGAGTGGACAGATGAAAAACTGTTTTTT. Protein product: CASSQEWTDEKLFF.

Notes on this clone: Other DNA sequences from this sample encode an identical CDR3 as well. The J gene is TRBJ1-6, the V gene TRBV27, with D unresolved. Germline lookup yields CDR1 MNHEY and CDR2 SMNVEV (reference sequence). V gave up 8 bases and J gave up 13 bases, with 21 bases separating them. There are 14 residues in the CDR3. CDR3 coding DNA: TGTGCCAGCGGGCCTTTAACAAAAGAATCCCCCCTCCACTTT. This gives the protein CASGPLTKESPLHF.

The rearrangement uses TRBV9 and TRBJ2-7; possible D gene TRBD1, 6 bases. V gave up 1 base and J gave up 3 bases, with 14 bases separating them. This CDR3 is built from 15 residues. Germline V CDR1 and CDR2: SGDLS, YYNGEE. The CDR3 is CASSVTGTTFYEQYF. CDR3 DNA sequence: TGTGCCAGCAGCGTAACGGGGACAACATTCTACGAGCAGTACTTC.

The CDR3 region is CATSRDLRRTSGGVDIQYF. CDR3 coding DNA: TGTGCCACCAGCAGAGATCTAAGACGGACTAGCGGGGGGGTGGACATTCAGTACTTC. The chain recombines TRBV15 with TRBJ2-4; 15 bases match TRBD2. Germline V lookup: CDR1 LNHNV, CDR2 YYDKDF (reference sequence). Trimming at V came to 0 bases and at J to 8 bases, leaving 11 bases not matched to a gene. This CDR3 spans 19 amino acids.

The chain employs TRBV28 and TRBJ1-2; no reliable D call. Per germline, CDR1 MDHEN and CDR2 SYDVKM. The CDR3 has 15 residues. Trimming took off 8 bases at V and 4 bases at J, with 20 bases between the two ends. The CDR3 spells CASQAGGPGGYGYTF. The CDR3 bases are TGTGCCAGCCAAGCCGGAGGACCCGGCGGCTATGGCTACACCTTC.